This T cell receptor (beta chain) originates from a study of tumor and adjacent non-tumor tissue in lung cancer. A modified ARM-PCR protocol with three rounds of nested PCR amplified TCRbeta. TCRdb passed the multiplex PCR reads through MiXCR, listing each CDR3 protein once. This sample has approximately 140,000 distinct CDR3 sequences, with approximately 66% found just once. Of note for this clonotype: At one boundary the junction diverges from the germline segment, which might be a read error.

The CDR3 loop spans 13 amino acids. The germline gives CDR1 DFQATT, CDR2 SNEGSKA (reference sequence). No cell sorting was done before RNA was extracted from the tissue. The sample consisted of lung tumor tissue. The chain combines TRBV20-1 with TRBJ2-1; D gene uncertain. This clonotype was obtained from a man aged 55-75 years with small cell lung cancer. The CDR3 bases are TGCAGTGCTAAGGCAGGTTACTACAATGACCAGTTCTTC. This encodes CSAKAGYYNDQFF.